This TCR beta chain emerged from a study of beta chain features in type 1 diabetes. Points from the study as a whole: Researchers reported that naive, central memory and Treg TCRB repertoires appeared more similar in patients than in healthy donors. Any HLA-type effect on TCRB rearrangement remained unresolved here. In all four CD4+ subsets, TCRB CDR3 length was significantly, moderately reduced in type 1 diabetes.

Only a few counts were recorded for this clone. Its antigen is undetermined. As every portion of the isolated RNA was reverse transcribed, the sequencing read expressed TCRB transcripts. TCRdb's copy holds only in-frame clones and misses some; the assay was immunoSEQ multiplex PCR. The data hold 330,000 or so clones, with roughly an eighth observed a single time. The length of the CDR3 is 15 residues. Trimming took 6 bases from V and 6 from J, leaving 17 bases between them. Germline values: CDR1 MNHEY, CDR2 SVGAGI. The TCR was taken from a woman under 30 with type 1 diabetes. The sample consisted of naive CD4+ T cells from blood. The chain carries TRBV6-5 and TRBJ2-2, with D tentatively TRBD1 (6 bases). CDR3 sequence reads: CASRLLGALAGELFF. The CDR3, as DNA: TGTGCCAGCAGGTTGCTGGGGGCCCTAGCCGGGGAGCTGTTTTTT.